These T cell receptor beta chains were read from a single sample in a study of blood T cells in healthy people across ages. TCRdb reprocessed the 5' RACE reads via MiXCR and lists one record per CDR3 protein. Of 1.6 million or so distinct CDR3 sequences in the sample, roughly a third were seen once. Specimen: blood. The origin of the receptors is a woman aged 25 to 39 in good health. Both conserved end residues are part of each CDR3. The D gene is left open where the match is weak. Clone size, where shown, is once, few, many, or a class for clones that have expanded.

J gene: TRBJ2-7
D gene: TRBD1
clone size: many
V gene: TRBV6-2/TRBV6-3
CDR3 protein: CASSPRTGRIHEQYF
CDR3 DNA: TGTGCCAGCAGTCCTCGGACAGGGAGGATACACGAGCAGTACTTC

J gene: TRBJ1-2
D gene: NA
clone size: NA
V gene: TRBV6-1
CDR3 protein: CASSEAGQGNYGYTF
CDR3 DNA: TGTGCCAGCAGTGAGGCGGGCCAGGGGAACTATGGCTACACCTTC

J gene: TRBJ2-1
D gene: NA
clone size: many
V gene: TRBV5-1
CDR3 protein: CASSLARGDNEQFF
CDR3 DNA: TGCGCCAGCAGCTTGGCCCGTGGGGACAATGAGCAGTTCTTC

J gene: TRBJ2-3
D gene: TRBD2
clone size: NA
V gene: TRBV27
CDR3 protein: CASGVGTSGKDTQYF
CDR3 DNA: TGTGCCAGCGGCGTCGGGACTAGCGGCAAAGATACGCAGTATTTT

J gene: TRBJ2-7
D gene: TRBD2
clone size: many
V gene: TRBV7-2
CDR3 protein: CASSRTSGSSYEQYF
CDR3 DNA: TGTGCCAGCAGCCGCACTAGCGGGAGCTCCTACGAGCAGTACTTC

J gene: TRBJ2-7
D gene: NA
clone size: NA
V gene: TRBV7-9
CDR3 protein: CASSPKYSRKSDNEQYF
CDR3 DNA: TGTGCCAGCAGCCCGAAGTACTCCCGTAAATCTGACAATGAGCAGTACTTC

J gene: TRBJ2-5
D gene: NA
clone size: many
V gene: TRBV20-1
CDR3 protein: CSARDMEGGETQYF
CDR3 DNA: TGCAGTGCTAGAGATATGGAGGGTGGGGAGACCCAGTACTTC

J gene: TRBJ2-1
D gene: TRBD2
clone size: NA
V gene: TRBV5-1
CDR3 protein: CASSLQGGGAEEQFF
CDR3 DNA: TGCGCCAGCAGCTTGCAGGGCGGGGGGGCCGAAGAGCAGTTCTTC

J gene: TRBJ2-3
D gene: NA
clone size: once
V gene: TRBV12-3/TRBV12-4
CDR3 protein: CASSLGGGADAQYF
CDR3 DNA: TGTGCCAGCAGTCTCGGAGGGGGAGCAGATGCGCAGTATTTT

J gene: TRBJ1-1
D gene: NA
clone size: few
V gene: TRBV20-1
CDR3 protein: CSARDGYTEAFF
CDR3 DNA: TGCAGTGCTAGAGACGGCTACACTGAAGCTTTCTTT

J gene: TRBJ1-2
D gene: NA
clone size: few
V gene: TRBV6-6
CDR3 protein: CASSYSGDNPGYTF
CDR3 DNA: TGTGCCAGCAGTTACTCGGGGGACAATCCCGGCTACACCTTC

J gene: TRBJ1-1
D gene: TRBD1
clone size: once
V gene: TRBV2
CDR3 protein: CASGQGENTKAFF
CDR3 DNA: TGTGCCAGCGGGCAGGGGGAGAACACTAAAGCTTTCTTT

J gene: TRBJ2-3
D gene: TRBD2
clone size: NA
V gene: TRBV11-2
CDR3 protein: CASSLDLRGLAGQSTDTQYF
CDR3 DNA: TGTGCCAGCAGCTTAGACCTACGGGGACTAGCGGGCCAAAGCACAGATACGCAGTATTTT

J gene: TRBJ2-7
D gene: TRBD1
clone size: NA
V gene: TRBV6-5
CDR3 protein: CASSIARQGYEQYF
CDR3 DNA: TGTGCCAGCAGCATAGCCCGACAGGGCTACGAGCAGTACTTC

J gene: TRBJ2-1
D gene: NA
clone size: NA
V gene: TRBV11-3
CDR3 protein: CASMRGNYNEQFF
CDR3 DNA: TGTGCCAGCATGCGGGGTAACTACAATGAGCAGTTCTTC

J gene: TRBJ2-5
D gene: TRBD1
clone size: few
V gene: TRBV2
CDR3 protein: CASHPNRGRETQYF
CDR3 DNA: TGTGCCAGCCACCCCAACAGGGGGCGGGAGACCCAGTACTTC

J gene: TRBJ2-3
D gene: NA
clone size: NA
V gene: TRBV7-9
CDR3 protein: CASSSGASGPTDTQYF
CDR3 DNA: TGTGCCAGCAGCTCAGGGGCTAGCGGACCCACAGATACGCAGTATTTT

J gene: TRBJ1-1
D gene: NA
clone size: NA
V gene: TRBV7-9
CDR3 protein: CASSYGGAHDEAFF
CDR3 DNA: TGTGCCAGCAGCTATGGGGGGGCGCATGATGAAGCTTTCTTT

J gene: TRBJ2-7
D gene: TRBD2
clone size: NA
V gene: TRBV20-1
CDR3 protein: CSARQRTSSYEQYF
CDR3 DNA: TGCAGTGCTAGACAACGGACTAGCTCGTACGAGCAGTACTTC

J gene: TRBJ1-2
D gene: NA
clone size: once
V gene: TRBV10-3
CDR3 protein: CAISWSRGASNGYTF
CDR3 DNA: TGTGCCATCTCGTGGAGCCGGGGGGCGAGCAATGGCTACACCTTC

J gene: TRBJ2-7
D gene: TRBD1
clone size: NA
V gene: TRBV4-2
CDR3 protein: CAGSPRDSEQYF
CDR3 DNA: TGTGCCGGCAGCCCCCGGGACAGCGAGCAGTACTTC

J gene: TRBJ2-7
D gene: NA
clone size: NA
V gene: TRBV3-1
CDR3 protein: CASSQEVLGVTYEQYF
CDR3 DNA: TGTGCCAGCAGCCAAGAAGTACTGGGGGTCACCTACGAGCAGTACTTC

J gene: TRBJ2-7
D gene: TRBD2
clone size: NA
V gene: TRBV10-3
CDR3 protein: CAISEFGGGTYEQYF
CDR3 DNA: TGTGCCATCAGTGAGTTTGGCGGGGGAACCTACGAGCAGTACTTC

J gene: TRBJ1-5
D gene: NA
clone size: few
V gene: TRBV20-1
CDR3 protein: CSAIGLGPQHF
CDR3 DNA: TGCAGTGCTATTGGCCTTGGTCCCCAGCATTTT

J gene: TRBJ2-1
D gene: NA
clone size: few
V gene: TRBV7-3
CDR3 protein: CASSLRPTYNEQFF
CDR3 DNA: TGTGCCAGCAGCTTAAGGCCAACCTACAATGAGCAGTTCTTC

J gene: TRBJ1-5
D gene: NA
clone size: NA
V gene: TRBV28
CDR3 protein: CASSLEGRSQHF
CDR3 DNA: TGTGCCAGCAGTTTAGAGGGTAGGTCCCAGCATTTT

J gene: TRBJ1-1
D gene: TRBD1
clone size: few
V gene: TRBV29-1
CDR3 protein: CSVEGQGRYTEAFF
CDR3 DNA: TGCAGCGTTGAAGGACAGGGGAGGTACACTGAAGCTTTCTTT

J gene: TRBJ2-3
D gene: NA
clone size: once
V gene: TRBV12-3/TRBV12-4
CDR3 protein: CASSATVSTDTQYF
CDR3 DNA: TGTGCCAGCAGCGCGACAGTGAGCACAGATACGCAGTATTTT

J gene: TRBJ2-5
D gene: TRBD2
clone size: many
V gene: TRBV20-1
CDR3 protein: CSAKRGGKTQYF
CDR3 DNA: TGCAGTGCTAAGCGGGGGGGCAAGACCCAGTACTTC

J gene: TRBJ2-7
D gene: NA
clone size: many
V gene: TRBV25-1
CDR3 protein: CASSEYQTLSSYEQYF
CDR3 DNA: TGTGCCAGCAGTGAATATCAGACCCTCTCCTCCTACGAGCAGTACTTC

J gene: TRBJ2-7
D gene: NA
clone size: few
V gene: TRBV5-5
CDR3 protein: CASSLRGFPDQYEQYF
CDR3 DNA: TGTGCCAGCAGCTTGCGGGGGTTCCCAGATCAGTACGAGCAGTACTTC

J gene: TRBJ2-4
D gene: NA
clone size: NA
V gene: TRBV12-3/TRBV12-4
CDR3 protein: CASSPSGITNIQYF
CDR3 DNA: TGTGCCAGCAGTCCATCCGGGATCACAAACATTCAGTACTTC

J gene: TRBJ2-1
D gene: NA
clone size: few
V gene: TRBV6-4
CDR3 protein: CASSARRDGEQFF
CDR3 DNA: TGTGCCAGCAGTGCCCGTAGGGACGGTGAGCAGTTCTTC

J gene: TRBJ2-1
D gene: NA
clone size: NA
V gene: TRBV15
CDR3 protein: CATSRDPPGTSYNEQFF
CDR3 DNA: TGTGCCACCAGCAGAGACCCCCCCGGGACCTCCTACAATGAGCAGTTCTTC

J gene: TRBJ1-2
D gene: NA
clone size: NA
V gene: TRBV18
CDR3 protein: CASSPAGGALFGSNYGYTF
CDR3 DNA: TGTGCCAGCTCACCAGCCGGGGGGGCCCTATTCGGATCAAACTATGGCTACACCTTC

J gene: TRBJ1-5
D gene: NA
clone size: NA
V gene: TRBV20-1
CDR3 protein: CSARMTNQPQHF
CDR3 DNA: TGCAGTGCTAGAATGACTAATCAGCCCCAGCATTTT

J gene: TRBJ2-1
D gene: TRBD1
clone size: NA
V gene: TRBV4-1
CDR3 protein: CASSQGSGGNNEQFF
CDR3 DNA: TGCGCCAGCAGCCAGGGCTCAGGGGGTAACAATGAGCAGTTCTTC

J gene: TRBJ1-1
D gene: NA
clone size: NA
V gene: TRBV3-1
CDR3 protein: CASSFRPDSLKSNTEAFF
CDR3 DNA: TGTGCCAGCAGCTTTCGTCCGGACAGCTTAAAATCGAACACTGAAGCTTTCTTT

J gene: TRBJ2-5
D gene: TRBD2
clone size: NA
V gene: TRBV5-1
CDR3 protein: CASRPLAGGFQETQYF
CDR3 DNA: TGCGCCAGCCGACCCCTAGCGGGAGGTTTCCAAGAGACCCAGTACTTC

J gene: TRBJ2-7
D gene: NA
clone size: NA
V gene: TRBV9
CDR3 protein: CASSVGSGTSSEQYF
CDR3 DNA: TGTGCCAGCAGCGTAGGCTCAGGGACTTCCTCCGAGCAGTACTTC

J gene: TRBJ2-5
D gene: NA
clone size: NA
V gene: TRBV9
CDR3 protein: CASSFSDLDAETQYF
CDR3 DNA: TGTGCCAGCAGCTTTTCGGACCTGGACGCGGAGACCCAGTACTTC

J gene: TRBJ2-1
D gene: NA
clone size: once
V gene: TRBV6-5
CDR3 protein: CASSYSGTLSYDEQFF
CDR3 DNA: TGTGCCAGCAGTTACTCGGGGACACTCTCCTACGATGAGCAGTTCTTC

J gene: TRBJ2-1
D gene: NA
clone size: few
V gene: TRBV24-1
CDR3 protein: CATSDGGMGSGEQFF
CDR3 DNA: TGTGCCACCAGTGATGGAGGTATGGGGAGTGGTGAGCAGTTCTTC

J gene: TRBJ2-5
D gene: TRBD1
clone size: few
V gene: TRBV7-9
CDR3 protein: CASSLPGRGLETQYF
CDR3 DNA: TGTGCCAGCAGCTTACCTGGCAGGGGGTTGGAGACCCAGTACTTC

J gene: TRBJ2-3
D gene: TRBD2
clone size: NA
V gene: TRBV3-1
CDR3 protein: CASSQGRGGTSTDTQYF
CDR3 DNA: TGTGCCAGCAGCCAAGGGCGCGGGGGTACTAGCACAGATACGCAGTATTTT

J gene: TRBJ2-1
D gene: NA
clone size: few
V gene: TRBV2
CDR3 protein: CASSAQPYNEQFF
CDR3 DNA: TGTGCCAGCAGTGCACAGCCCTACAATGAGCAGTTCTTC

J gene: TRBJ2-7
D gene: NA
clone size: NA
V gene: TRBV5-1
CDR3 protein: CASSLLGMGPYEQYF
CDR3 DNA: TGCGCCAGCAGCTTGCTCGGGATGGGACCCTACGAGCAGTACTTC

J gene: TRBJ2-7
D gene: NA
clone size: many
V gene: TRBV28
CDR3 protein: CASSLISGYEQYF
CDR3 DNA: TGTGCCAGCAGTTTAATTTCGGGCTACGAGCAGTACTTC

J gene: TRBJ2-5
D gene: NA
clone size: NA
V gene: TRBV6-5
CDR3 protein: CASSRVPGQETQYF
CDR3 DNA: TGTGCCAGCAGCCGGGTCCCTGGGCAAGAGACCCAGTACTTC

J gene: TRBJ2-4
D gene: NA
clone size: NA
V gene: TRBV20-1
CDR3 protein: CSARIGVEGQYF
CDR3 DNA: TGCAGTGCTAGAATCGGGGTAGAAGGGCAGTACTTC